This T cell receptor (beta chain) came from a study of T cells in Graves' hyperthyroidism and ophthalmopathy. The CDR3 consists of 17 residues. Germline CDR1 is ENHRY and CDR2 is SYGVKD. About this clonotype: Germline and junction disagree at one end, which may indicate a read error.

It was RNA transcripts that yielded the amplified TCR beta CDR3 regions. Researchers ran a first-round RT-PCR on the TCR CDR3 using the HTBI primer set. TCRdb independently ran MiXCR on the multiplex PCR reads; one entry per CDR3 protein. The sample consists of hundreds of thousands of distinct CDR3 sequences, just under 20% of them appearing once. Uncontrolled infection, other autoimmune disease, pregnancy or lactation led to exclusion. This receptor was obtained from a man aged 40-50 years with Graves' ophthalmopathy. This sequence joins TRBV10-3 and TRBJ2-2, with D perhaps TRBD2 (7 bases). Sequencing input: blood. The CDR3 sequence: CAISERQASGKTGELFF. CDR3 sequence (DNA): TGTGCCATCAGTGAACGACAGGCTAGCGGCAAGACCGGGGAACTGTTTTTT.